The 24 T cell receptor beta chains reported below all come from one sample, sequenced in a study of T cell responses to AZD1222 COVID-19 vaccine. Clones were read by immunoSEQ multiplex PCR, and TCRdb kept only the in-frame ones, dropping some. The sample holds under 150,000 clones, more than 85% seen once. Sequenced material: peripheral blood, taken on day 0 of AZD1222 vaccination. The receptors were sampled from an adult in good health.

J is TRBJ2-2 and V is TRBV24-1, with D perhaps matching TRBD1 (5 bases). There are 17 residues in the CDR3. V gave up 3 bases and J gave up 0 bases, with 13 bases separating them. Germline CDR1 is KGHDR and CDR2 is SFDVKD. CDR3 nucleotides: TGTGCCACCAGTGATCGCAGGGCCTTTTCGAACACCGGGGAGCTGTTTTTT. Protein product: CATSDRRAFSNTGELFF.

This clone occurred a few times. This chain joins TRBV12-3 or TRBV12-4 and TRBJ2-5; perhaps TRBD2 as D (7 bases). Trimming left V 3 bases short and J 5 bases short, with 10 bases between. This CDR3 is 13 amino acids long. In DNA form, the CDR3 reads TGTGCCAGCAGTTTGGGGGGGGCGGAGACCCAGTACTTC. It codes for CASSLGGAETQYF.

V gene TRBV6-5 combines with J gene TRBJ1-1; TRBD1 matches at 7 bases. With V trimmed by 6 bases and J by 7 bases, 5 bases remained unmatched. There are 12 residues in the CDR3. Germline V gene data show CDR1 as MNHEY and CDR2 as SVGAGI. The CDR3 spells CASRNGQVEAFF. DNA of the CDR3: TGTGCCAGCAGGAACGGACAGGTTGAAGCTTTCTTT.

This chain links TRBV6-5 with TRBJ1-5; D unclear. V was shortened by 2 bases and J by 7 bases, with 9 bases between the two germline ends. This CDR3 contains 13 residues. Germline V gene sequence: CDR1 MNHEY, CDR2 SVGAGI. CDR3 residues: CASSYTRDQPQHF. Here the CDR3 DNA reads TGTGCCAGCAGTTACACGCGCGACCAGCCCCAGCATTTT.

V is TRBV5-1 and J is TRBJ1-5; D gene unclear. This CDR3 region has 14 residues. Germline V lookup: CDR1 SGHRS, CDR2 YFSETQ. V was shortened by 0 bases and J by 4 bases, with 8 bases between the two germline ends. This CDR3 reads CASSLGGSNQPQHF. In DNA, the CDR3 is TGCGCCAGCAGCTTGGGAGGGTCAAATCAGCCCCAGCATTTT.

The chain employs TRBV28 and TRBJ1-2, with TRBD1 as a possible D gene (6 bases). Trimming removed 4 bases at V and 3 bases at J, with 12 bases between. Germline V CDR1 and CDR2: MDHEN, SYDVKM. The CDR3 runs to 14 residues. CDR3 sequence: CASSWTELHYGYTF. CDR3 bases: TGTGCCAGCAGTTGGACAGAACTTCACTATGGCTACACCTTC.

This chain connects TRBV5-1 to TRBJ2-7; D is unresolved. Germline V lookup: CDR1 SGHRS, CDR2 YFSETQ. V was trimmed by 0 bases and J by 6 bases, leaving 7 bases between them. The CDR3 runs 12 residues. The CDR3 sequence is CASSLDGPEQYF. Written as DNA, the CDR3 is TGCGCCAGCAGCTTGGACGGTCCCGAGCAGTACTTC.

The chain joins TRBV5-1 to TRBJ2-7, with TRBD1 matching over 9 bases. J was trimmed by 4 bases and V by 4 bases; bases with no gene match: 6. From germline, CDR1 is SGHRS and CDR2 YFSETQ. The CDR3 has 14 residues. The CDR3 spells CASSPGTGTYEQYF. Here the CDR3 DNA reads TGCGCCAGCAGCCCCGGGACAGGGACTTACGAGCAGTACTTC.

The chain carries TRBV27 and TRBJ2-5, with D perhaps matching TRBD2 (7 bases). Trimming removed 6 bases at V and 1 base at J, with 9 bases between. There are 13 residues in the CDR3. The germline CDR1 and CDR2 sequences are MNHEY and SMNVEV (reference sequence). CDR3 sequence (DNA): TGTGCCAGCAGAGGGGGGGCCCAAGAGACCCAGTACTTC. This sequence encodes CASRGGAQETQYF.

This clone has only one observation. The V gene is TRBV6-5, the J gene TRBJ1-2; D is possibly TRBD1 (5 bases). The CDR3 has 13 residues. With 9 bases removed from V and 8 bases from J, the gap between germline ends came to 19 bases. CDR1 is MNHEY and CDR2 is SVGAGI in the germline V gene. In DNA form, the CDR3 reads TGTGCCAGTCAGCTCGGCAGGGAGGAGGGCTACACCTTC. It translates to CASQLGREEGYTF.

The chain combines TRBV24-1 with TRBJ2-1; 7 bases align to TRBD2. This CDR3 is 15 amino acids long. In germline, CDR1 is KGHDR, CDR2 SFDVKD. J lost 4 bases, V lost 2 bases, and 4 bases had no gene match. In nucleotides, the CDR3 is TGTGCCACCAGTGATTCCGCTAGCGGATACAATGAGCAGTTCTTC. It encodes CATSDSASGYNEQFF.

The gene calls are TRBV7-2 and TRBJ2-1, with TRBD2 matching 13 bases. The CDR3 contains 18 residues. The junction had 16 bases not matched to a gene; V was cut back by 5 bases and J by 9 bases. Germline V gene sequence: CDR1 SGHTA, CDR2 FQGNSA. This CDR3 reads CASSPGGTSGTPGGEQFF. The CDR3 DNA reads TGTGCCAGCAGCCCAGGCGGGACTAGCGGGACCCCCGGGGGTGAGCAGTTCTTC. Complete variable domain (other parts from reference TRBV7-2 and TRBJ2-1): GAGVSQSPSNKVTEKGKDVELRCDPISGHTALYWYRQSLGQGLEFLIYFQGNSAPDKSGLPSDRFSAERTGGSVSTLTIQRTQQEDSAVYLCASSPGGTSGTPGGEQFFGPGTRLTVL.

This clone was counted only a few times. CDR3 sequence: CASSSTMTGTSGRVQYF. CDR3 bases: TGTGCCAGCAGCTCAACCATGACCGGGACTAGCGGGAGGGTTCAGTACTTC. The rearrangement links TRBV5-4 to TRBJ2-7; 16 bases agree with TRBD2. V gave up 3 bases and J gave up 10 bases; unmatched junction bases: 13. The CDR3 extends over 17 amino acids. Germline V gives CDR1 SGHNT, CDR2 YYREEE (reference sequence).

This clone was detected ten times or more. The V gene is TRBV10-3, the J gene TRBJ2-3, with TRBD2 matching over 8 bases. The CDR3 sequence is 19 residues long. V lost 5 bases, J lost 1 base, and 17 bases stayed unmatched. The germline V gene encodes CDR1 ENHRY and CDR2 SYGVKD. CDR3 region: CAISPDDTEAGVGTDTQYF. As DNA, the CDR3 is TGTGCCATCAGTCCAGATGATACAGAAGCGGGGGTCGGCACAGATACGCAGTATTTT.

V is TRBV6-5 and J is TRBJ2-7; a possible D gene is TRBD1 (6 bases). The CDR3 contains 15 residues. V was cut by 0 bases and J by 2 bases, with 11 bases left in between. Germline V lookup: CDR1 MNHEY, CDR2 SVGAGI. CDR3 nucleotides: TGTGCCAGCAGTTACTCTGCAGGGGTACCCTACGAGCAGTACTTC. Protein sequence: CASSYSAGVPYEQYF.

The CDR3 DNA reads TGTGCCAGCAGTTGGGGCTACGAGCAGTACTTC. Its translation: CASSWGYEQYF. The chain carries TRBV6-2 or TRBV6-3 and TRBJ2-7; D gene ambiguous. This CDR3 contains 11 residues. In germline, CDR1 is MNHEY, CDR2 SVGEGT. V gave up 4 bases and J gave up 3 bases, with 4 bases separating them.

The J gene is TRBJ2-5, the V gene TRBV12-3 or TRBV12-4; TRBD1 might be the D (5 bases). The CDR3 has 13 amino acids. V was cut by 5 bases and J by 12 bases, with 19 bases left in between. CDR3 protein: CASSLEKTLGEYF. The CDR3 region has the DNA TGTGCCAGCAGTCTGGAAAAGACTCTAGGGGAGTACTTC.

This sequence joins TRBV2 and TRBJ1-4; perhaps TRBD1 as D (5 bases). This CDR3 is built from 13 residues. Trimming removed 4 bases from V and 6 bases from J, with 9 bases in between. Germline-derived CDR1 and CDR2 are SNHLY and FYNNEI. The CDR3 region is CASSGRDHEKLFF. In nucleotides, the CDR3 is TGTGCCAGCAGTGGAAGGGACCATGAAAAACTGTTTTTT.

The chain joins TRBV7-3 to TRBJ1-1; tentative D call: TRBD1 (6 bases). The germline CDR1 and CDR2 sequences are SGHTA and FQGTGA. Trimming took 1 base from V and 4 from J, leaving 13 bases between them. The CDR3 spans 15 residues. CDR3 in DNA: TGTGCCAGCAGCTTAAGGCCTCAGGGGACCACTGAAGCTTTCTTT. Translation: CASSLRPQGTTEAFF. The variable domain in full, with the rest retrieved from reference TRBV7-3 and TRBJ1-1, is GAGVSQTPSNKVTEKGKYVELRCDPISGHTALYWYRQSLGQGPEFLIYFQGTGAADDSGLPNDRFFAVRPEGSVSTLKIQRTERGDSAVYLCASSLRPQGTTEAFFGQGTRLTVV.

The CDR3 sequence: CATSDLGTGRGEQFF. CDR3 DNA sequence: TGTGCCACCAGTGATTTAGGGACAGGGCGAGGTGAGCAGTTCTTC. This chain connects TRBV24-1 to TRBJ2-1; the match to TRBD1 covers 9 bases. V lost 1 base, J lost 9 bases, and 6 bases stayed unmatched. CDR3 length: 15 amino acids. CDR1 is KGHDR and CDR2 is SFDVKD in the germline V gene.

The genes are TRBV19 and TRBJ1-2, with D possibly being TRBD1 (6 bases). The CDR3 extends over 13 amino acids. Looked up from germline, CDR1 is LNHDA and CDR2 is SQIVND (reference sequence). V was pared by 3 bases and J by 6 bases, with 11 bases between. The DNA for the CDR3 is TGTGCCAGTAGTATGTCACAGGGCCATGGCTACACCTTC. Its protein is CASSMSQGHGYTF.

The chain uses TRBV3-1 (or the pseudogene TRBV3-2) and TRBJ2-7, with unresolved D. The CDR3 is made up of 15 amino acids. The ends were cut back, 2 bases at V and 3 bases at J, with 14 bases in the middle. Germline V gene lookup returns CDR1 LGHDT and CDR2 YNNKEL (reference sequence). The CDR3 loop is CASSQQLGSHYEQYF. CDR3 sequence (DNA): TGTGCCAGCAGCCAACAGCTGGGATCTCACTACGAGCAGTACTTC.

The chain carries TRBV3-1 (or the pseudogene TRBV3-2) and TRBJ2-1, with 8 nucleotides matching TRBD1. V trimming: 4 bases; J trimming: 8 bases; junction bases outside the gene matches: 7. This CDR3 region has 14 residues. CDR1 and CDR2 (germline): LGHDT, YNNKEL (reference sequence). The CDR3: CASSPGQGRDEQFF. For the CDR3, the DNA is TGTGCCAGCAGCCCCGGACAGGGCCGCGATGAGCAGTTCTTC.

V and J are TRBV7-9 and TRBJ1-1; D not resolved. Deletions cut 5 bases from V and 1 base from J, with 8 bases between. CDR3 length equals 13 residues. Germline loops: CDR1 SEHNR, CDR2 FQNEAQ (reference sequence). The CDR3 protein is CASSVHENTEAFF. The CDR3 bases are TGTGCCAGCAGCGTACACGAGAACACTGAAGCTTTCTTT.